These T cell receptor beta chains were read from a single sample in a study of a mutant IDH1 vaccine in newly diagnosed glioma. No antigen has been assigned to these receptors. The table came from immunoSEQ multiplex PCR; TCRdb's copy has only in-frame clones and leaves some out. The sample lists more than 25,000 clones, around 80% occurring once. The sample in question was PBMCs, obtained from a glioma patient whose treatment included an IDH1 peptide vaccine. These receptors all stem from a man aged 45-65 years with glioma. Each CDR3 is given without its conserved first and last residue. Each record gives: J gene, V gene, clone size, CDR3 protein. For some rows the clone size is stated as once, few or many, or as a class when expanded; others skip it.

>TRBJ2-1|TRBV29-1|NA
SGSWTSGYNEQF
>TRBJ2-2|TRBV5-8|NA
ASSPGTGGAGELF
>TRBJ1-5|TRBV5-4|NA
ASSPTPGAAQPQH
>TRBJ2-3|TRBV2|NA
ASSKDRLTDTQY
>TRBJ1-3|TRBV7-2|NA
ASSLARGVGNTIY
>TRBJ1-4|TRBV15|NA
ATSSGRAATNEKLF
>TRBJ1-2|TRBV20-1|NA
SARDIYGYT
>TRBJ2-3|TRBV6-5|NA
ASRTTGKTDTQY
>TRBJ2-4|TRBV9|NA
ASSVLDSSADIQY
>TRBJ2-2|TRBV5-4|once
ASSLGMGGTGELF
>TRBJ2-1|TRBV25-1|NA
ASSLAGNQF
>TRBJ2-7|TRBV13|few
ASRWAFRSYEQY
>TRBJ1-1|TRBV9|NA
ASSGGFGTEAF
>TRBJ2-3|TRBV7-2|NA
ASSLDLGRTDTQY
>TRBJ1-4|TRBV20-1|NA
SAWNEKLF
>TRBJ1-2|TRBV9|NA
ASSGTAVNYGYT
>TRBJ1-1|TRBV28|NA
ASTQTQNTEAF
>TRBJ1-5|TRBV2|NA
ASSDRGPQPQH
>TRBJ1-2|TRBV7-2|once
ASSLVGQINYGYT
>TRBJ2-5|TRBV28|NA
ASSFSGTTQETQY
>TRBJ2-1|TRBV7-9|NA
ASRPRTSGYNEQF
>TRBJ2-7|TRBV19|once
ASSEGVRDEQY
>TRBJ2-1|TRBV19|NA
ASTADPRPLRGEQF
>TRBJ2-4|TRBV5-6|NA
ASKHQVGDDIQY
>TRBJ1-2|TRBV19|NA
ASSITPDNYGYT
>TRBJ2-7|TRBV5-6|NA
ASSLAAGSEQY
>TRBJ2-1|TRBV10-3|NA
AISRHGRGNEQF
>TRBJ2-1|TRBV30|NA
AWTPTKNEQF
>TRBJ2-3|TRBV19|NA
ASSIVSTNTQY
>TRBJ1-5|TRBV5-1|NA
ASSPSGGEYQPQH
>TRBJ2-7|TRBV2|once
ASEGQGTYEQY
>TRBJ2-2|TRBV19|NA
ASNLGSDTGELF
>TRBJ1-4|TRBV29-1|NA
SVQLGGRANEKLF
>TRBJ2-2|TRBV11-3|NA
ASTPDRGTGELF
>TRBJ1-4|TRBV5-1|NA
ASSSGGANEKLF
>TRBJ1-2|TRBV5-1|NA
ASSLVTDRRYGYT
>TRBJ2-7|TRBV29-1|NA
SVESKGLASHEQY
>TRBJ1-1|TRBV19|NA
ASSRGLYGAEAF
>TRBJ1-2|TRBV7-2|NA
ASSSQIIYGYT
>TRBJ1-5|TRBV2|NA
ASSEEGSGRVFLGQPQH
>TRBJ1-1|TRBV9|NA
ASSVDLRTEAF
>TRBJ1-4|TRBV6-9|few
ASSDPPDLEGGEKLF
>TRBJ1-3|TRBV5-5|NA
ASTIGGPSGNTIY
>TRBJ2-5|TRBV20-1|few
SAPEGETQY
>TRBJ1-1|TRBV19|NA
ASNRLIGWGTEAF
>TRBJ1-5|TRBV18|once
ASSHYWAGQPQH
>TRBJ1-1|TRBV5-4|NA
ASSPGQGRRTEAF
>TRBJ1-4|TRBV28|NA
ASSPHGGPNEKLF
>TRBJ1-1|TRBV29-1|few
SVGGLSPEAF
>TRBJ1-3|TRBV6-6|NA
ASSWRKSSGNTIY